These T cell receptor beta chains were read from a single sample in a study of cytomegalovirus exposure and HLA in healthy donors. Sequencing used immunoSEQ multiplex PCR; TCRdb keeps in-frame clones, though not all of them. Of more than 200,000 clones listed, about 79% are singletons. What was sequenced was PBMCs. These receptor sequences come from a male donor in good health and CMV-seronegative. Each CDR3 is given with its conserved first and last residue. Each record gives: clone size, J gene, D gene, V gene, CDR3 DNA, CDR3 protein. A D gene is named only where the DNA matches it firmly. Only part of the rows carry a size: once, few, many, or a class if the clone is expanded.

clone size: -; J gene: TRBJ1-1; D gene: -; V gene: TRBV7-9; CDR3 DNA: TGTGCCAGCAGCTTAGCCGCGGGAAACACTGAAGCTTTCTTT; CDR3 protein: CASSLAAGNTEAFF
clone size: -; J gene: TRBJ1-1; D gene: -; V gene: TRBV7-6; CDR3 DNA: TGTGCCAGCAGCCTTCCAGGGAACACTGAAGCTTTCTTT; CDR3 protein: CASSLPGNTEAFF
clone size: few; J gene: TRBJ2-6; D gene: -; V gene: TRBV11-3; CDR3 DNA: TGTGCCAGCAGCTCTGGGACTGGCGGGGCCAACGTCCTGACTTTC; CDR3 protein: CASSSGTGGANVLTF
clone size: -; J gene: TRBJ2-3; D gene: TRBD2; V gene: TRBV5-1; CDR3 DNA: TGCGCCAGCAGCTTGTGGCTTAGCGGGGACCCTAGCACAGATACGCAGTATTTT; CDR3 protein: CASSLWLSGDPSTDTQYF
clone size: -; J gene: TRBJ2-6; D gene: TRBD1; V gene: TRBV27; CDR3 DNA: TGTGCCAGCAGTTTATTGGGACAGTTCACTGGGGCCAACGTCCTGACTTTC; CDR3 protein: CASSLLGQFTGANVLTF
clone size: -; J gene: TRBJ2-7; D gene: -; V gene: TRBV27; CDR3 DNA: TGTGCCAGCAGTACAGGGTACGAGCAGTACTTC; CDR3 protein: CASSTGYEQYF
clone size: -; J gene: TRBJ1-1; D gene: -; V gene: TRBV4-2; CDR3 DNA: TGTGCCAGCAGCCCCTCTTGGGGTGAGTCGGGAAGTTTGACTGAAGCTTTCTTT; CDR3 protein: CASSPSWGESGSLTEAFF
clone size: few; J gene: TRBJ2-1; D gene: -; V gene: TRBV30; CDR3 DNA: TGTGCCTGGACTCCAGGCTCCTACAATGAGCAGTTCTTC; CDR3 protein: CAWTPGSYNEQFF
clone size: -; J gene: TRBJ2-1; D gene: -; V gene: TRBV21-1; CDR3 DNA: TGTGCCAGCAGCAAAGACGGGTTTTACAATGAGCAGTTCTTC; CDR3 protein: CASSKDGFYNEQFF
clone size: -; J gene: TRBJ2-3; D gene: -; V gene: TRBV28; CDR3 DNA: TGTGCCAGCAGTTTATCCGGGAGCACAGATACGCAGTATTTT; CDR3 protein: CASSLSGSTDTQYF
clone size: -; J gene: TRBJ1-1; D gene: TRBD1; V gene: TRBV30; CDR3 DNA: TGTGCCTGGATGAGAGGACAGGCGAGGACTGAAGCTTTCTTT; CDR3 protein: CAWMRGQARTEAFF
clone size: -; J gene: TRBJ1-2; D gene: TRBD1; V gene: TRBV7-2; CDR3 DNA: TGTGCCAGCAGCTTAGAAACAGGGGGGTATGGCTACACCTTC; CDR3 protein: CASSLETGGYGYTF
clone size: -; J gene: TRBJ2-7; D gene: TRBD1; V gene: TRBV18; CDR3 DNA: TGTGCCAGCTCACCGAGGACAGGGGATAGTAACGAGCAGTACTTC; CDR3 protein: CASSPRTGDSNEQYF
clone size: -; J gene: TRBJ2-1; D gene: -; V gene: TRBV14; CDR3 DNA: TGTGCCAGCAGCCTCGGACAGTTCGGTGAGCAGTTCTTC; CDR3 protein: CASSLGQFGEQFF
clone size: few; J gene: TRBJ2-3; D gene: -; V gene: TRBV7-9; CDR3 DNA: TGTGCCAGCAGCTTAGGTGGCGGAGGCGGCACAGATACGCAGTATTTT; CDR3 protein: CASSLGGGGGTDTQYF
clone size: -; J gene: TRBJ2-5; D gene: -; V gene: TRBV29-1; CDR3 DNA: TGCAGCGTTGGTGGGGCCCAAGAGACCCAGTACTTC; CDR3 protein: CSVGGAQETQYF
clone size: -; J gene: TRBJ1-1; D gene: -; V gene: TRBV15; CDR3 DNA: TGTGCCACCAGCAGAGAAGGGGGGGCTATGGCTGAAGCTTTCTTT; CDR3 protein: CATSREGGAMAEAFF
clone size: once; J gene: TRBJ1-5; D gene: TRBD1; V gene: TRBV19; CDR3 DNA: TGTGCCAGTAGTATCGGACAGGACTATCAGCCCCAGCATTTT; CDR3 protein: CASSIGQDYQPQHF
clone size: -; J gene: TRBJ2-3; D gene: TRBD2; V gene: TRBV27; CDR3 DNA: TGTGCCAGCGAGGATCTAGCGGGAGTGAAAGATACGCAGTATTTT; CDR3 protein: CASEDLAGVKDTQYF
clone size: -; J gene: TRBJ2-7; D gene: -; V gene: TRBV21-1; CDR3 DNA: TGTGCCAGCAGCACTACTAGCTTAAGCTCCTACGAGCAGTACTTC; CDR3 protein: CASSTTSLSSYEQYF
clone size: -; J gene: TRBJ1-2; D gene: -; V gene: TRBV6-5; CDR3 DNA: TGTGCCAGCAGTTACTCGAGATTGGATGGCTACACCTTC; CDR3 protein: CASSYSRLDGYTF
clone size: -; J gene: TRBJ1-4; D gene: -; V gene: TRBV7-8; CDR3 DNA: TGTGCCAGCACGGGCGACAGTTATTCAACTAATGAAAAACTGTTTTTT; CDR3 protein: CASTGDSYSTNEKLFF